The source of this T cell receptor beta chain is a study of shared clonotypes between healthy human individuals (dated by TCRdb to 2020 to 2021). Regarding the research as a whole: A couple of women and a few men aged 18 to 49 years were included in the cohort. Blood TCR repertoires of a handful of healthy adults were deeply sequenced to estimate repertoire size and the extent of clonotype sharing between individuals. To increase sequencing depth and limit assay-specific biases, TCR repertoire library preparation and sequencing were carried out by different laboratories using diverse techniques. Each donor's leukapheresis produced roughly between roughly 0.85 and 9.5 billion PBMCs.

Using the deep immunoSEQ assay, multiplex PCR amplified TCR CDR3 regions from genomic DNA. Extracted genomic DNA from each cell subset was distributed evenly across all wells of several immunoSEQ 96-well plates, and each plate was treated as a replicate. For unsorted PBMC, around 300 ng genomic DNA, equal to 25,000 to 35,000 T cell genomes, was loaded into each replicate PCR. Ten immunoSEQ deep assay plates were used to sequence the unsorted PBMC genomic DNA. Purified libraries were quantified with a Qubit 3.0 fluorometer, sized on a Bioanalyzer 2100, and re-quantified with the KAPA Library Quantification kit. Every immunoSEQ 96-well plate was sequenced on a separate single-read 150-cycle Illumina NextSeq 550 flow cell. Per the original workflow: The immunoSEQ output contained only junctional sequences without quality scores, so filtering could not match that applied to full-length reads. To assign V/J genes and CDR3, sequences were annotated using PyIR, a Python wrapper for IgBLAST v1.9, with IMGT germline references. Reads were removed for weak V/J assignments (E-value above 1e-6), missing CDR3, stop codons, out-of-frame junctions, or ambiguous translated residues. V3J clonotypes were defined as sequences sharing the same inferred V gene, J gene, and CDR3 amino acid sequence. To compute the percentage overlap between repertoires, the number of shared unique clonotypes was divided by the size of the smaller repertoire. Three approaches were used to assess repertoire richness: RTK rarefaction, the Chao1 estimator, and Recon v2.1 estimates of unobserved clonotypes. TCRdb provides this immuneACCESS table in a form limited to in-frame rearrangements. Some clones are lacking; in checked studies, under half of them reflect an unresolved V gene, and why the rest are absent is not known. Clone size and V and J calls were adopted from that table, with D and trimming inferred from the DNA. For this sample there are about 490,000 clones; over 75% appear just once. The ten most abundant clones make up roughly 13% of the sample.

Study-level results and caveats: Because the study included only a small number of donors, the genetic and exposure-history diversity represented was limited. Pairwise subsampling led to the expectation that sequencing depth would affect the degree of clonotype sharing among donors. Sampling was limited to blood, and TCR repertoires in tissue likely differ from TCR repertoires in blood.

Donors were healthy HIV-negative adults with no recently reported acute infections or vaccinations. Every donor was a Caucasian adult residing in Nashville, Tennessee, USA. For unsorted samples, 70 million to 95 million PBMCs were counted, and genomic DNA was extracted using the QIAamp DNA Blood Mini kit. Blood was collected by leukapheresis, and PBMCs were isolated by Ficoll-Histopaque density gradient centrifugation and then cryopreserved in liquid nitrogen vapor phase. This clone was detected a few times. The antigen it recognizes is unknown. It differs at one base from a far larger clone, so likely a read error. Sample: PBMCs. This TCR derives from a woman in her 40s in good health. Some clones in this sample may be carry-over from other donors' samples.

Read as DNA, the sequence is TGTGCCAGCAGCCTCACATGGGACACCACCCGATCCTACGAGCAGTACTTC. Translated, this gives CASSLTWDTTRSYEQYF. This sequence uses TRBV11-2 and TRBJ2-7, with a tentative D gene TRBD1 over 6 matching bases. From a lookup of the germline V gene, CDR1 and CDR2 are SGHAT and FQNNGV. Trimming at the junction amounts to 5 bases on V and 1 base on J, and the germline ends lie 21 bases apart. The CDR3 goes from the cysteine to the phenylalanine over 17 residues. This entry keeps only the CDR3 DNA: 51 bases, framed from base 1. When the CDR3 is completed using the reference TRBV11-2 and TRBJ2-7 genes on either side, the full variable domain is EAGVAQSPRYKIIEKRQSVAFWCNPISGHATLYWYQQILGQGPKLLIQFQNNGVVDDSQLPKDRFSAERLKGVDSTLKIQPAKLEDSAVYLCASSLTWDTTRSYEQYFGPGTRLTVT.